The clone carrying this T cell receptor beta chain appeared a single time. Antigen unknown. This sample stems from a study of CD8+ T cells in alopecia areata. Study-level points and caveats: Scalp samples also yield sequences of resident alphabeta T cells from normal skin. Greater clonality was observed in lesional scalp samples, especially alopecia totalis/universalis, versus normal scalp.

V lost 3 bases and J 6 bases, leaving 15 bases between the germline ends. Per the germline V gene, CDR1 is GTSNPN and CDR2 is SVGIG (reference sequence). There are 13 residues in the CDR3. From alopecia areata patients, lesional scalp punch biopsies and peripheral blood were collected. cDNA serving as the sequencing template came from extracted, reverse transcribed RNA. Sequenced by immunoSEQ multiplex PCR; TCRdb stores in-frame clones only, minus some. Among 220,000 or so clones, 57% were seen once, and the ten largest hold around 0.46%. The genes are TRBV30 and TRBJ2-7; D might be TRBD2 (6 bases). The sample consisted of CD4+ T cells sorted from blood, taken at week 0. This TCR was sampled from a human donor with alopecia areata. The DNA of the CDR3 is TGTGCCTGGAGCCGGGCGGGGCCCTCCGAGCAGTACTTC. Its protein is CAWSRAGPSEQYF.